The rows below give T cell receptor beta chains drawn from one sample of a study of vaccination and CD4 T cells after COVID-19. Each CDR3 protein gets one entry after TCRdb re-called the PCR reads with MiXCR. Of about 10,000 distinct CDR3 sequences listed, 50% to 55% are singletons. Antigens for these TCRs are unknown. Sequencing was done on a sample of CD4+ T cells from blood, cultured in vitro. These receptors were obtained from a human donor who had recovered from COVID-19. Both conserved end residues are trimmed from each CDR3.

TRBV7-3	TRBJ2-2	ASSLTSRTGELF
TRBV18	TRBJ1-2	ASSPGRNTNYGYT
TRBV2	TRBJ2-2	ASTPVSTGELF
TRBV7-6	TRBJ1-5	ASSLEVRPRSQPQH
TRBV7-5	TRBJ2-7	ISVPEAQRVGTGGDEQY
TRBV27	TRBJ1-1	ASSWTGDTEAF
TRBV5-1	TRBJ1-1	ASSLERQHMNTEAF
TRBV4-1	TRBJ1-2	ASSQEGNYGYT
TRBV7-9	TRBJ2-1	ASSSGSGLKRDNEQF
TRBV20-1	TRBJ2-7	SARGDRIKRTYEQY
TRBV6-2/TRBV6-3	TRBJ2-3	ASSLDRSTDTQY
TRBV6-1	TRBJ2-7	ASSAGRGSYEQY
TRBV5-1	TRBJ2-3	ASSSGTGGLSVDTQY
TRBV10-2	TRBJ1-3	ASMWGASGNTIY
TRBV19	TRBJ2-3	ASSRAADTQY
TRBV2	TRBJ1-2	ASRPGLGYGYT
TRBV11-3	TRBJ2-5	ASRGATETQY
TRBV21-1	TRBJ2-7	ASCNWALGESRVPSYEQY
TRBV7-2	TRBJ2-7	ASSFGTGTKGEQY
TRBV24-1	TRBJ1-1	ATRDNLMNTEAF
TRBV7-8	TRBJ2-1	ASSLRAGTSYNEQF
TRBV6-1	TRBJ2-3	ASSPITAHFTDTQY
TRBV12-3/TRBV12-4	TRBJ1-1	ASSLAPGQGDTEAF
TRBV20-1	TRBJ1-2	SAPGQGGGYT
TRBV11-2	TRBJ2-7	ASSLNRDGSYEQY
TRBV4-3	TRBJ2-1	ASSNDRVYNEQF
TRBV5-1	TRBJ2-2	ASSLWLAGGTGELF
TRBV20-1	TRBJ2-7	SARVQNLAGSYEQY
TRBV20-1	TRBJ1-4	SAPDSPVGEKLF
TRBV20-1	TRBJ2-1	SARDGWGAYEQF
TRBV6-1	TRBJ1-5	ASSESGGNQPQH
TRBV24-1	TRBJ1-6	ATVNSPLH
TRBV6-4	TRBJ2-1	ASSLTGSSYNEQF
TRBV11-3	TRBJ2-7	ASSSPGTREQY
TRBV20-1	TRBJ2-3	SARGSDTQY
TRBV12-3/TRBV12-4	TRBJ1-2	ASSSTTYGYT
TRBV27	TRBJ2-5	ASRLKETQY
TRBV6-2/TRBV6-3	TRBJ2-3	ASSYILAGDTQY
TRBV19	TRBJ1-5	ASSIDLSGDQPQH
TRBV12-3/TRBV12-4	TRBJ2-2	ATAGQGVNTGELF
TRBV2	TRBJ2-1	ASREGLAGNEQF
TRBV20-1	TRBJ2-2	SARSHRGTGELF
TRBV11-3	TRBJ2-3	ASSLGSGGEADTQY
TRBV12-3/TRBV12-4	TRBJ1-3	ASRRAGNTIY
TRBV20-1	TRBJ2-1	SAREITSGSGWQF
TRBV6-1	TRBJ1-6	ASSRDPVTSSPLH
TRBV6-5	TRBJ2-5	ASSYGSGAGETQY
TRBV6-1	TRBJ1-6	ASKVNGPTGTYNSPLH
TRBV2	TRBJ2-3	ASSETGTSYQIDTQY
TRBV7-2	TRBJ1-2	ASSLPLFEDSNYGYT
TRBV18	TRBJ2-5	ASSPLGTGGKKTQY
TRBV30	TRBJ1-2	AWSGRLNSNYGYT
TRBV7-9	TRBJ1-6	ASSPTGQPNSPLH